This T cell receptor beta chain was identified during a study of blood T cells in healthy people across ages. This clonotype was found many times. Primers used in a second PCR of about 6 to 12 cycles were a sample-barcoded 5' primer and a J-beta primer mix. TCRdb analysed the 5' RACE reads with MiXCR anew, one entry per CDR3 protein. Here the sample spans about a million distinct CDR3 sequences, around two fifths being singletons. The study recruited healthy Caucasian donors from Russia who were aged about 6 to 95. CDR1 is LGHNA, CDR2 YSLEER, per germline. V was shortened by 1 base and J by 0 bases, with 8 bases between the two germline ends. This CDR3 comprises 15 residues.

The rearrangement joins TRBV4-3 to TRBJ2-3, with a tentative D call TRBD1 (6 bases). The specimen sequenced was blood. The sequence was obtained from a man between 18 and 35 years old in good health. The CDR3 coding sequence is TGCGCCAGCAGCCAAGGGACAGCCAGCACAGATACGCAGTATTTT. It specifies CASSQGTASTDTQYF.